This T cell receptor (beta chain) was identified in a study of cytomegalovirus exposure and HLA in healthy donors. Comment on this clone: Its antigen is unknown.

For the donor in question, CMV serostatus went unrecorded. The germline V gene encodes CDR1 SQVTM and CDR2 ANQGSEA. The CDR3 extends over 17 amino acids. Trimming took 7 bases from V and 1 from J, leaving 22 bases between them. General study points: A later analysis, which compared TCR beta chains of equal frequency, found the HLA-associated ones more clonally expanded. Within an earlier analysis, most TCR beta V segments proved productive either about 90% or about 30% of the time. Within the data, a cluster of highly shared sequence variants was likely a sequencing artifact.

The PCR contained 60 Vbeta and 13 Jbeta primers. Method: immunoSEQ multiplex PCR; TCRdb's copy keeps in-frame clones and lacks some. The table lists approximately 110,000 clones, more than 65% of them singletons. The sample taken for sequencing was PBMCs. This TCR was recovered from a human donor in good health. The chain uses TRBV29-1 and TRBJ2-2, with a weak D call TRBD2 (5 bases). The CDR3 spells CSAESLGRGVNTGELFF. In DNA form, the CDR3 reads TGCAGCGCCGAAAGCCTCGGACGGGGAGTGAACACCGGGGAGCTGTTTTTT.